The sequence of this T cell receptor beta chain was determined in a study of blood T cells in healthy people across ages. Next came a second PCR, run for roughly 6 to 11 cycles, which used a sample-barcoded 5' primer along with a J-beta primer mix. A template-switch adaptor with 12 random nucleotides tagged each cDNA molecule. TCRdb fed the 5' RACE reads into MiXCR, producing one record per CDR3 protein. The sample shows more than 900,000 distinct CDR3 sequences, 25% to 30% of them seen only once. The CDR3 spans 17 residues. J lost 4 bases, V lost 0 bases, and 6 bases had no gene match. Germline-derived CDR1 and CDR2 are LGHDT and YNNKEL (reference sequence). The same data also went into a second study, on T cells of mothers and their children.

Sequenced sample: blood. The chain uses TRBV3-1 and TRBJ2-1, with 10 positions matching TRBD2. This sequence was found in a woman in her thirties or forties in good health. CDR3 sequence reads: CASSQEGKLAGYNEQFF. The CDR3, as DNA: TGTGCCAGCAGCCAAGAAGGAAAACTAGCGGGGTACAATGAGCAGTTCTTC.